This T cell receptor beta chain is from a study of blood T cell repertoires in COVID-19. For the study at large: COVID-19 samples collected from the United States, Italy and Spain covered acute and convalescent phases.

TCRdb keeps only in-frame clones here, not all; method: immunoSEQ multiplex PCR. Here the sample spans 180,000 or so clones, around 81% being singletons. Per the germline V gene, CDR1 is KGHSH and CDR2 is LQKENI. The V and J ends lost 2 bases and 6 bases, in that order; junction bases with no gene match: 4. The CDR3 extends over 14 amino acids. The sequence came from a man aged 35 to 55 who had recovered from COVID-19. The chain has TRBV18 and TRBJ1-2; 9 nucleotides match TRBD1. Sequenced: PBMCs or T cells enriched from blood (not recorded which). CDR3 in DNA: TGTGCCAGCTCACCAATTGGGACAGGGAATGGCTACACCTTC. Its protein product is CASSPIGTGNGYTF.